One sample yielded the 19 T cell receptor beta chains listed below, sequenced in a study of blood T cell repertoires in COVID-19. Data came from immunoSEQ multiplex PCR; TCRdb stores just in-frame clones and leaves some out. The table lists roughly 49,000 clones, about 88% of them singletons. Sequencing was carried out using peripheral blood. These receptors came from a man between 45 and 60 years old with active COVID-19.

The rearrangement uses TRBV27 and TRBJ1-2; unclear D gene. This CDR3 is 13 amino acids long. Deletions cut 5 bases from V and 4 bases from J, with 11 bases between. In germline, CDR1 is MNHEY, CDR2 SMNVEV (reference sequence). The CDR3 loop is CASSRPTSYGYTF. Written as DNA, the CDR3 is TGTGCCAGCAGTCGCCCGACTTCCTATGGCTACACCTTC.

The chain uses TRBV27 and TRBJ2-5, with TRBD2 matching 12 bases. Trimming removed 8 bases from V and 5 bases from J; junction bases left unmatched: 6. Germline V gene lookup returns CDR1 MNHEY and CDR2 SMNVEV (reference sequence). The CDR3 is 14 residues long. The CDR3 region has the DNA TGTGCCAGCGCACTAGCGGGGGGTCGCGAGACCCAGTACTTC. Its protein is CASALAGGRETQYF.

The V call is TRBV11-3, the J call TRBJ1-2; no firm D call. CDR1 is SGHNT and CDR2 is YENEEA in the germline V gene. The CDR3 consists of 14 residues. V was trimmed by 2 bases and J by 5 bases, leaving 12 bases between them. The CDR3: CASSLKGGGYGYTF. CDR3 DNA: TGTGCCAGCAGCTTAAAAGGTGGCGGGTATGGCTACACCTTC. Full variable domain (outside the CDR3, taken from reference TRBV11-3 and TRBJ1-2): EAGVVQSPRYKIIEKKQPVAFWCNPISGHNTLYWYLQNLGQGPELLIRYENEEAVDDSQLPKDRFSAERLKGVDSTLKIQPAELGDSAVYLCASSLKGGGYGYTFGSGTRLTVV.

J is TRBJ1-1 and V is TRBV27, with TRBD1 matching 12 bases. CDR1 is MNHEY and CDR2 is SMNVEV in the germline V gene (reference sequence). The ends lost 0 bases at V and 1 base at J; junction bases unmatched: 9. The CDR3 has 19 residues. The CDR3 DNA follows: TGTGCCAGCAGTTTATCCTCGGGACAGGGGGCGAGCAGGAACACTGAAGCTTTCTTT. Protein: CASSLSSGQGASRNTEAFF.

V and J are TRBV7-2 and TRBJ2-3, with a possible D match to TRBD2 (6 bases). Trimming cost V 1 base and J 0 bases, with 14 bases left between them. Germline V lookup: CDR1 SGHTA, CDR2 FQGNSA. The CDR3 length is 17 residues. The chain's CDR3 is CASSLVLAGSSTDTQYF. Here the CDR3 DNA reads TGTGCCAGCAGCTTAGTACTCGCGGGGTCTAGCACAGATACGCAGTATTTT.

This chain uses TRBV3-1 (or the pseudogene TRBV3-2) with TRBJ1-5, with TRBD1 as a possible D gene (6 bases). Trimming stripped 4 bases from V and 9 bases from J, with 16 bases between. Germline V gene sequence: CDR1 LGHDT, CDR2 YNNKEL (reference sequence). The CDR3 sequence is 14 residues long. CDR3 DNA sequence: TGTGCCAGCAGCCTCTTCGTAGGGGGTCGGCCCCAGCATTTT. Its protein is CASSLFVGGRPQHF.

The chain has TRBV6-5 and TRBJ1-2; TRBD1 matches at 11 bases. V shed 6 bases, J shed 8 bases, and the junction held 8 bases outside the gene matches. The CDR3 extends over 14 amino acids. CDR1 is MNHEY and CDR2 is SVGAGI in the germline V gene. The CDR3 sequence: CASRVGQGAYGYTF. The CDR3 nucleotides read TGTGCCAGCAGGGTTGGACAGGGGGCTTACGGCTACACCTTC.

This clone was detected only once. V gene TRBV6-1 combines with J gene TRBJ2-7; maybe TRBD2 (6 bases). Trimming removed 3 bases at V and 9 bases at J, with 9 bases between. Looked up from germline, CDR1 is MNHNS and CDR2 is SASEGT. The CDR3 runs 11 residues. As DNA, the CDR3 is TGTGCCAGCAGTGAGGGACTTTCGCAGTACTTC. It translates to CASSEGLSQYF.

The genes are TRBV6-2 or TRBV6-3 and TRBJ1-2; D gene ambiguous. This CDR3 contains 13 residues. Trimming took 6 bases from V and 4 from J, leaving 12 bases between them. From germline, CDR1 is MNHEY and CDR2 SVGEGT. The CDR3 DNA reads as TGTGCCAGCAGCGGAGGCTCTGGCTATGGCTACACCTTC. Amino acid sequence: CASSGGSGYGYTF.

In this sample, this clone turned up once. This sequence joins TRBV2 and TRBJ2-7; weak D call: TRBD2 (5 bases). Germline values: CDR1 SNHLY, CDR2 FYNNEI. Trimming removed 5 bases from V and 0 bases from J, with 14 bases in between. The CDR3 totals 15 residues. The CDR3 reads CASSIPSFSSYEQYF. CDR3 in DNA: TGTGCCAGCAGTATCCCTAGCTTTAGCTCCTACGAGCAGTACTTC.

This clone was found a few times. This chain uses TRBV7-9 with TRBJ2-7; D is possibly TRBD2 (6 bases). In germline, CDR1 is SEHNR, CDR2 FQNEAQ (reference sequence). Trimming stripped 5 bases from V and 7 bases from J, with 21 bases between. The CDR3 is 15 residues long. In DNA form, the CDR3 reads TGTGCCAGCAGCCGAGGGGCACGCGGGGTATGGGAGCAGTACTTC. It is translated as CASSRGARGVWEQYF.

This rearrangement joins TRBV14 to TRBJ2-1; D unresolved. The CDR3 loop spans 16 amino acids. Germline CDR1 is SGHDN and CDR2 is FVKESK. Trimming took off 0 bases at V and 0 bases at J, with 9 bases between the two ends. Written as DNA, the CDR3 is TGTGCCAGCAGCCAAGATCCTTGGAGCTCCTACAATGAGCAGTTCTTC. It translates to CASSQDPWSSYNEQFF.

The chain is built from TRBV7-2 and TRBJ2-5; TRBD2 matches at 9 bases. J lost 9 bases, V lost 3 bases, and 14 bases had no gene match. The CDR3 consists of 16 residues. CDR1 is SGHTA, CDR2 FQGNSA, per germline. CDR3 amino acids: CASSLVAGAGLGAQYF. The CDR3 DNA reads TGTGCCAGCAGCTTGGTAGCGGGGGCCGGTCTTGGGGCCCAGTACTTC.

This chain links TRBV7-9 with TRBJ2-2, with 8 nucleotides matching TRBD2. The CDR3 spans 13 residues. With V trimmed by 8 bases and J by 3 bases, 2 bases remained unmatched. Germline V gives CDR1 SEHNR, CDR2 FQNEAQ (reference sequence). This CDR3 reads CASDSGDTGELFF. DNA of the CDR3: TGTGCCAGCGATAGCGGGGACACCGGGGAGCTGTTTTTT.

The chain couples TRBV27 to TRBJ2-1; 8 bases are a match to TRBD1. With 7 bases clipped from V and 7 bases from J, the junction kept 6 bases outside the gene matches. Germline CDR1 and CDR2: MNHEY and SMNVEV (reference sequence). The CDR3 totals 13 residues. The CDR3 DNA reads TGTGCCAGCAAGACGGACAGGGTGAATGAGCAGTTCTTC. Protein product: CASKTDRVNEQFF.

The gene calls are TRBV4-2 and TRBJ2-1; D is undetermined. The CDR3 loop spans 13 amino acids. V lost 4 bases and J lost 4, with 8 bases in between. Germline values: CDR1 LGHNA, CDR2 YNFKEQ. CDR3 sequence: CASSPSPYNEQFF. The CDR3 coding sequence is TGTGCCAGCAGCCCTTCTCCTTACAATGAGCAGTTCTTC.

The sample holds a few counts of this clone. This chain joins TRBV2 and TRBJ1-1; no reliable D call. Trimming stripped 4 bases from V and 5 bases from J, with 14 bases between. This CDR3 has 14 residues. Germline CDR1 is SNHLY and CDR2 is FYNNEI. CDR3 DNA: TGTGCCAGCAGTGTTTGGCAGGCGGGTACTGAAGCTTTCTTT. Translating it yields CASSVWQAGTEAFF.

This rearrangement joins TRBV5-4 to TRBJ2-7; a possible D gene is TRBD1 (5 bases). V gave up 1 base and J gave up 4 bases, with 9 bases separating them. The germline V gene encodes CDR1 SGHNT and CDR2 YYREEE (reference sequence). CDR3 length: 13 residues. CDR3 amino acids: CASSLPGYYEQYF. The CDR3 nucleotides read TGTGCCAGCAGCTTGCCAGGGTATTACGAGCAGTACTTC.

The chain has TRBV4-1 and TRBJ1-5, with 9 bases that match TRBD1. This CDR3 is 15 amino acids long. CDR1 is MGHRA and CDR2 is YSYEKL in the germline V gene. V gave up 1 base and J gave up 4 bases; unmatched junction bases: 2. CDR3 bases: TGCGCCAGCAGCCAAGCCGGACAGGGGAATCAGCCCCAGCATTTT. Translation gives CASSQAGQGNQPQHF.